Listed below are T cell receptor beta chains from one sample, sequenced in a study of molecular identifiers for immune sequencing clone quantification. In TCRdb, the PCR reads were re-called with MiXCR into one record per CDR3 protein. The data hold about 36,000 distinct CDR3 sequences, with less than 20% observed a single time. Sequencing was done on a sample of naive CD8+ T cells from blood, with Jurkat cell RNA spiked in. These receptors all stem from a human donor in good health. Some libraries in this study had Jurkat cell RNA spiked in. Each CDR3 is given without its conserved first and last residue. Clone size appears in some rows only: once, few, many, or a class for an expanded clone.

size | J | V | CDR3
- | TRBJ2-1 | TRBV3-1 | ASSLTPLGGTGSSYNEQF
many | TRBJ2-7 | TRBV15 | ATSSRDRLYEQY
- | TRBJ1-5 | TRBV6-2/TRBV6-3 | ASRSRGSNQPQH
many | TRBJ2-7 | TRBV5-1 | ASSFERTAISYEQY
- | TRBJ2-3 | TRBV4-2 | ASSQVITDTQY
few | TRBJ2-7 | TRBV20-1 | SAPSGSYYEQY
many | TRBJ2-3 | TRBV2 | ASSERESSTDTQY
many | TRBJ2-7 | TRBV27 | ASSLGAFIYEQY
few | TRBJ2-7 | TRBV15 | ATSRGATHWGDEQY
many | TRBJ2-5 | TRBV5-6 | ASSLGLALTETQY
many | TRBJ1-2 | TRBV6-5 | ASSPQTVNYGYT
medium-sized | TRBJ2-2 | TRBV6-2/TRBV6-3 | ASSSPGLAGYTGELF
many | TRBJ2-7 | TRBV3-1 | ASSQDLLGYYEQY
- | TRBJ2-1 | TRBV21-1 | ASRTGLKRRGEQF
many | TRBJ2-5 | TRBV4-1 | ASSLTPPEGEETQY
many | TRBJ2-7 | TRBV4-1 | ASSLGQATYEQY
many | TRBJ1-4 | TRBV20-1 | SASKGMTTNEKLF
many | TRBJ2-3 | TRBV5-6 | ASSLVGAQDTQY
- | TRBJ2-1 | TRBV14 | ASSQGTDSYNEQF
many | TRBJ1-1 | TRBV19 | ASSMDRFGDTEAF